The T cell receptor (beta chain) described here comes from a study of beta chain features in type 1 diabetes. General study results and limits: A moderate, significant TCRB CDR3 shortening appeared in type 1 diabetes across four CD4+ subsets.

V shed 4 bases and J shed 4 bases, with 4 bases lying between them. Germline V gives CDR1 ENHRY, CDR2 SYGVKD. The CDR3 is made up of 11 amino acids. In this sample, this clone turned up a few times. Its antigen is unidentified. The sequenced template was cDNA made from the entire isolated RNA. Some clones are missing from TCRdb's copy, which holds only in-frame ones; the method was immunoSEQ multiplex PCR. The data hold some 150,000 clones, with 9% to 10% observed a single time. This chain joins TRBV10-3 and TRBJ2-5, with D uncertain. Sequencing used central memory CD4+ T cells from blood. The TCR originated in a woman in her twenties or thirties with type 1 diabetes. The CDR3 spells CAISARETQYF. The DNA of the CDR3 is TGTGCCATCAGTGCTAGAGAGACCCAGTACTTC.